The 8 T cell receptor beta chains presented below share a single source sample, sequenced in a study of blood T cell repertoires in COVID-19. Profiled with immunoSEQ multiplex PCR; TCRdb holds only in-frame clones, not every one. The sample includes roughly 130,000 clones, 79% of them seen just once. Material for sequencing was peripheral blood. These receptor sequences come from a man aged 60-69 years with acute or convalescent COVID-19.

V and J are TRBV2 and TRBJ1-5; TRBD1 aligns across 10 bases. The CDR3 covers 13 residues. V dropped 7 bases and J dropped 8; count of bases not matched to a gene: 5. From germline, CDR1 is SNHLY and CDR2 FYNNEI. The chain's CDR3 is CASKKTGGEPQHF. Here the CDR3 DNA reads TGTGCCAGCAAGAAGACAGGGGGCGAGCCCCAGCATTTT.

The table lists this clone with a count of one. The chain carries TRBV18 and TRBJ1-4; D not certain. The CDR3 covers 17 residues. The germline V gene encodes CDR1 KGHSH and CDR2 LQKENI. V lost 3 bases and J lost 6, with 20 bases in between. CDR3 DNA: TGTGCCAGCTCACCTCGGGCCTACCCGGGAGAGGATGAAAAACTGTTTTTT. As protein: CASSPRAYPGEDEKLFF.

The gene calls are TRBV27 and TRBJ1-1, with 8 bases aligning to TRBD1. CDR1 is MNHEY, CDR2 SMNVEV, per germline (reference sequence). The CDR3 consists of 14 residues. V gave up 5 bases and J gave up 3 bases; unmatched junction bases: 5. The chain's CDR3 is CASSHHRGDTEAFF. CDR3 DNA sequence: TGTGCCAGCAGTCATCACAGGGGGGACACTGAAGCTTTCTTT.

The chain is built from TRBV4-1 and TRBJ1-2; a possible D gene is TRBD1 (5 bases). V was pared by 3 bases and J by 7 bases, with 18 bases between. The CDR3 covers 15 residues. Germline V gives CDR1 MGHRA, CDR2 YSYEKL. The CDR3 DNA sequence: TGCGCCAGCAGCCAGGCCGCCCGGCCAGGGTTTGGCTACACCTTC. As protein: CASSQAARPGFGYTF.

The rearrangement uses TRBV4-1 and TRBJ2-2; 13 bases map to TRBD2. The germline V gene has CDR1 MGHRA and CDR2 YSYEKL. J was trimmed by 5 bases and V by 1 base; bases with no gene match: 4. This CDR3 comprises 17 residues. CDR3 DNA: TGCGCCAGCAGCCAAGCCGGGACTAGCGGGAATACCGGGGAGCTGTTTTTT. Its protein is CASSQAGTSGNTGELFF.

The rearrangement uses TRBV7-2 and TRBJ1-2; tentative D call: TRBD1 (6 bases). From germline, CDR1 is SGHTA and CDR2 FQGNSA. The CDR3 extends over 13 amino acids. Trimming pared 4 bases from V and 2 bases from J, leaving 8 bases between. The CDR3 DNA reads as TGTGCCAGCAGCTACGGACAGAACTATGGCTACACCTTC. This translates into CASSYGQNYGYTF. Together with reference TRBV7-2 and TRBJ1-2, the CDR3 gives the full variable domain: GAGVSQSPSNKVTEKGKDVELRCDPISGHTALYWYRQSLGQGLEFLIYFQGNSAPDKSGLPSDRFSAERTGGSVSTLTIQRTQQEDSAVYLCASSYGQNYGYTFGSGTRLTVV.

The chain carries TRBV30 and TRBJ1-3; D ambiguous. This CDR3 has 18 amino acids. Germline CDR1 and CDR2: GTSNPN and SVGIG (reference sequence). The germline V and J ends were trimmed by 0 bases and 0 bases, with 18 bases remaining between them. This CDR3 is CAWSVLGILPLSGNTIYF. The CDR3 DNA follows: TGTGCCTGGAGTGTACTGGGCATTTTACCTCTCTCTGGAAACACCATATATTTT.

This clone was recorded once. V is TRBV15 and J is TRBJ2-5; TRBD2 aligns across 7 bases. The CDR3 extends over 16 amino acids. Looked up from germline, CDR1 is LNHNV and CDR2 is YYDKDF (reference sequence). V shed 0 bases and J 4 bases; nucleotides not matched to a gene: 8. CDR3 sequence (DNA): TGTGCCACCAGCAGAGATTATGCGGGAGTCGGAGAGACCCAGTACTTC. Its protein is CATSRDYAGVGETQYF.